This TCR beta chain was identified in a study of T cell responses to AZD1222 COVID-19 vaccine. General study results and limits: It should be noted that donors were predominantly white British and more often female, and clonal diversity was possibly underestimated.

This clone was seen just once. Its antigen is currently unknown. The assay was immunoSEQ multiplex PCR, and TCRdb's table has in-frame clones only and misses some. The sample records approximately 120,000 clones, around 92% being singletons. With 7 bases removed from V and 0 bases from J, the gap between germline ends came to 13 bases. The CDR3 sequence is 15 residues long. Germline values: CDR1 LNHDA, CDR2 SQIVND (reference sequence). This material consisted of peripheral blood, taken on day 0 of AZD1222 vaccination. The chain combines TRBV19 with TRBJ2-1, with D possibly matching TRBD2 (5 bases). The receptor comes from an adult in good health. The DNA for the CDR3 is TGTGCCAGTATTAATACTAGGAGCTCCTACAATGAGCAGTTCTTC. Its translation: CASINTRSSYNEQFF.